The T cell receptor beta chain under discussion was sequenced for a study of blood T cell repertoires in COVID-19. The overall study: Samples taken during acute and convalescent COVID-19 were collected in the United States, Italy and Spain.

V shed 4 bases and J shed 1 base, with 8 bases lying between them. CDR3 size: 13 residues. Germline V gives CDR1 MNHEY, CDR2 SVGEGT. In the original processing: Scientists estimated how many nucleated cells there were by amplifying reference gene primers. Data came from immunoSEQ multiplex PCR; TCRdb stores just in-frame clones and leaves some out. That table gives V, J and clone size, and the DNA gave D and trimming. The sample records roughly 270,000 clones, roughly 87% being singletons. The sequence derives from a man aged 18 to 35 with active or convalescent COVID-19. The chain employs TRBV6-2 or TRBV6-3 and TRBJ2-7; D gene unclear. Sequencing input: peripheral blood. The CDR3 DNA reads as TGTGCCAGCAGTTTAGTCCCTTCCTACGAGCAGTACTTC. Protein product: CASSLVPSYEQYF.